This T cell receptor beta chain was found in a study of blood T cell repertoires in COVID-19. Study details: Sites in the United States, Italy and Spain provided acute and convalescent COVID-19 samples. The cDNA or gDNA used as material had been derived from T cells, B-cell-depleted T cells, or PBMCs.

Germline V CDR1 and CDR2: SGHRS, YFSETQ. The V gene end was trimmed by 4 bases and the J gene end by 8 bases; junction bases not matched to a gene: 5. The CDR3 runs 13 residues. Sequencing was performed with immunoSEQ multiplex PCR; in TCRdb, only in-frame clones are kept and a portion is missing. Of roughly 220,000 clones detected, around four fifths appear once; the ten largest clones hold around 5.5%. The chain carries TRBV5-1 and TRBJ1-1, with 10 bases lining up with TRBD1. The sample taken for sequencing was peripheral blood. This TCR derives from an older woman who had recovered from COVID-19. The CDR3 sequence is CASSPGQGPEAFF. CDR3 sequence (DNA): TGCGCCAGCAGCCCGGGACAGGGGCCAGAAGCTTTCTTT.